This TCR beta chain comes out of a study of siplizumab effects on memory and regulatory T cells (dated by TCRdb to between 2018 and 2021). General notes on the study: The effect of the anti-CD2 antibody siplizumab on alloreactive T-cell subsets was examined in allogeneic mixed lymphocyte reactions constructed from human PBMCs. The research as a whole found: Among mappable alloreactive CD4+ clones, the Treg-derived fraction averaged 68.8% with siplizumab versus 25% to 30% in control reactions. Compared with memory T cells, unstimulated naive T cells appeared more diverse, and naive cells seemed to make a substantial contribution to the alloresponse. Because sequences at frequencies below about 10^-5 were poorly captured, only a minor fraction of alloreactive clones could be mapped back to unstimulated subsets. For roughly 75-97% of proliferating CD4+ or CD8+ clones, no naive or memory phenotype could be assigned. Siplizumab significantly lowered the cumulative frequency of alloreactive sequences that could be traced to unstimulated CD4+ memory T cells. Whether proliferating Tregs from siplizumab cultures were suppressive was not functionally confirmed.

Per the germline V gene (reference sequence), GTSNPN is the CDR1 and SVGIG is the CDR2. The CDR3 runs 13 amino acids, cysteine and phenylalanine included. The only DNA kept is the CDR3, 39 bases in frame from the first base. V trim: 3 bases; J trim: 5 bases; unmatched bases: 3. TCRbeta CDR3 sequencing was performed on sorted unstimulated T cells and on proliferating T cells recovered from mixed lymphocyte reactions. Fresh whole blood from ten HLA-typed healthy donors was used as the source from which PBMCs were isolated. Unstimulated CD4+ non-regulatory T cells were FACS-sorted to map the origin of alloreactive clones. The library came from the immunoSEQ multiplex PCR assay. Some 100,000 TCR templates per sample were assayed by the deep sequencing platform. Genomic DNA extracted from sorted T cells was used for TCRbeta CDR3 sequencing. Concerning the study's data processing: Clonal analysis of TCRbeta CDR3 data was done in the R programming language. Unstimulated samples were compared with post-reaction CFSE-low samples to define alloreactive CD4+ and CD8+ clones. Alloreactive CD4+ clones were assigned to regulatory or non-regulatory origin by matching sequences to sorted unstimulated Treg and non-Treg repertoires. TCRdb mirrors the immuneACCESS table, restricted to in-frame sequences. Some clones are absent from its copies; in checked studies, under half trace to an unresolved V gene, and the reason for the others is unknown. V and J calls and clone size are those listed in that table; D and trimming were worked out from the DNA. The sample table records some 96,000 clones; about 95% of these occur just once. The leading ten clones occupy 1% to 1.5% of the sample.

This clone was counted between two and nine times. The clone's antigen remains unknown. Per-base quality was not reported, and no clone a single base away is much larger than it. The TCR was taken from a human donor in good health. The rearranged chain carries TRBV30 and TRBJ2-2; TRBD1 fits 7 bases in the junction. The source material was non-Treg CD4+ T cells sorted from blood. The cell subset or site label corresponds to: FACS-sorted unstimulated CD4+ non-regulatory T cells. The bases read TGTGCCTGGAGGCACAGGGGAACCGGGGAGCTGTTTTTT. Its coded protein is CAWRHRGTGELFF.